This T cell receptor (beta chain) was sequenced for a study of blood T cell repertoires in COVID-19. About the research overall: COVID-19 samples collected from the United States, Italy and Spain covered acute and convalescent phases. The cDNA or gDNA used as material had been derived from T cells, B-cell-depleted T cells, or PBMCs.

Authors' analysis steps: It was from reference gene primer amplification that nucleated cell counts were estimated. The method was immunoSEQ multiplex PCR; TCRdb's version includes in-frame clones alone and lacks a portion of them. For V, J and clone size, that table is used; D and trimming come from the DNA. The sample has 250,000 to 350,000 clones, more than 65% seen once. In its sample, this clone was seen many times. Seattle-derived patients entered the study during active infection and were followed longitudinally. CDR3 size: 15 residues. V lost 2 bases, J lost 8 bases, and 16 bases lay in between. Germline CDR1 MDHEN, CDR2 SYDVKM.

This clonotype originated in a person between 65 and 79 years old with COVID-19, enrolled during active disease. This chain uses TRBV28 with TRBJ2-1; weak D call: TRBD1 (6 bases). Sequencing input: peripheral blood. DNA for the CDR3: TGTGCCAGCAGTTTAAATCCAGGGGTAGGGGATGAGCAGTTCTTC. Amino acids: CASSLNPGVGDEQFF.